The 27 T cell receptor beta chains presented below share a single source sample, sequenced in a study of CD8 T cells in ankylosing spondylitis. TCRdb processed the 5' RACE reads anew with MiXCR; each CDR3 protein has one entry. The profile covers approximately 150,000 distinct CDR3 sequences, with roughly 30% appearing a single time and 5.5% to 7.5% taken by the ten largest. Sequenced: synovial fluid, either unsorted or a sorted T cell fraction (not recorded which). The source of these receptors is a male donor with ankylosing spondylitis.

The chain has TRBV11-1 and TRBJ1-1; D possibly corresponds to TRBD1 (5 bases). CDR1 is SGHAT, CDR2 FQDESV, per germline (reference sequence). This CDR3 is built from 14 residues. V was pared by 4 bases and J by 4 bases, with 13 bases between. CDR3 sequence (DNA): TGTGCCAGCAGCTCCCAGGGCAGGTCCACTGAAGCTTTCTTT. Translated, it gives CASSSQGRSTEAFF.

The chain employs TRBV11-3 and TRBJ2-1; 8 bases agree with TRBD2. V gave up 6 bases and J gave up 6 bases; unmatched junction bases: 13. This CDR3 has 16 residues. Looked up from germline, CDR1 is SGHNT and CDR2 is YENEEA. CDR3 nucleotides: TGTGCCAGCAGTCCCCTCGAACTAGCGGAGGCCAATGAGCAGTTCTTC. Its translation is CASSPLELAEANEQFF.

The chain uses TRBV21-1 and TRBJ1-3. TRBV21-1 is a known pseudogene. The CDR3 sequence is 14 residues long. DNA for the CDR3: TGTGCCAGCAGCGACGGGACTCCTGGAAACACCATATATTTT. This translates into CASSDGTPGNTIYF.

The chain has TRBV28 and TRBJ2-7; 12 bases are a match to TRBD2. Germline V lookup: CDR1 MDHEN, CDR2 SYDVKM. V was clipped by 6 bases and J by 6 bases; unmatched bases: 12. CDR3 length: 16 residues. The CDR3 loop reads CASSPTSGRIGAEQYF. The CDR3 DNA is TGTGCCAGCAGCCCAACTAGCGGGAGGATAGGCGCCGAGCAGTACTTC.

The chain combines TRBV19 with TRBJ2-1; TRBD2 might be the D (6 bases). The CDR3 sequence is 15 residues long. V was trimmed by 4 bases and J by 6 bases, leaving 16 bases between them. The germline V gene has CDR1 LNHDA and CDR2 SQIVND (reference sequence). The CDR3 region has the DNA TGTGCCAGTAGTACGGACTATTTTGGCGGCAATGAGCAGTTCTTC. It encodes CASSTDYFGGNEQFF.

This clonotype was detected ten times or more. The V call is TRBV12-3 or TRBV12-4, the J call TRBJ2-1; 8 bases agree with TRBD2. V was clipped by 1 base and J by 10 bases; unmatched bases: 6. The CDR3 has 14 residues. CDR3 protein: CASSLGGTSGEQFF. The CDR3 DNA follows: TGTGCCAGCAGTTTAGGGGGGACTAGTGGGGAGCAGTTCTTC.

V gene TRBV20-1 combines with J gene TRBJ1-1; D gene uncertain. V was shortened by 2 bases and J by 0 bases, with 1 base between the two germline ends. This CDR3 comprises 11 residues. The germline gives CDR1 DFQATT, CDR2 SNEGSKA (reference sequence). The CDR3 DNA is TGCAGTGCTAGAATGAACACTGAAGCTTTCTTT. The encoded protein is CSARMNTEAFF.

J is TRBJ2-6 and V is TRBV6-4; D not resolved. V was shortened by 3 bases and J by 0 bases, with 6 bases between the two germline ends. The CDR3 spans 15 residues. Germline V gene lookup returns CDR1 MRHNA and CDR2 SNTAGT. In DNA, the CDR3 is TGTGCCAGCAGTGATGGTAGCTCTGGGGCCAACGTCCTGACTTTC. Its protein is CASSDGSSGANVLTF.

The chain is built from TRBV29-1 and TRBJ2-3; TRBD2 matches at 7 bases. V lost 7 bases and J lost 0; bases outside the gene matches: 10. This CDR3 is 15 amino acids long. Germline CDR1 reads SQVTM; CDR2 reads ANQGSEA. In DNA, the CDR3 is TGCAGCGCCGGAGGGCGGGGGTCTAGCACAGATACGCAGTATTTT. Protein: CSAGGRGSSTDTQYF.

This clonotype was observed a few times. The V gene is TRBV28, the J gene TRBJ2-7; D tentatively fits TRBD1 or TRBD2 (6 bases each). Deletions cut 7 bases from V and 7 bases from J, with 20 bases between. The germline V gene encodes CDR1 MDHEN and CDR2 SYDVKM. The CDR3 spans 14 residues. DNA for the CDR3: TGTGCCAGCACCACCCCCCCGGGGGCGAAGGAGCAGTACTTC. Translation: CASTTPPGAKEQYF. The full variable domain, rest sourced from reference TRBV28 and TRBJ2-7, is DVKVTQSSRYLVKRTGEKVFLECVQDMDHENMFWYRQDPGLGLRLIYFSYDVKMKEKGDIPEGYSVSREKKERFSLILESASTNQTSMYLCASTTPPGAKEQYFGPGTRLTVT.

V and J are TRBV2 and TRBJ2-2; TRBD2 aligns across 12 bases. V lost 6 bases, J lost 1 base, and 6 bases stayed unmatched. The CDR3 contains 17 residues. CDR1 and CDR2 (germline): SNHLY, FYNNEI. CDR3 amino acids: CASSTSGGTRNTGELFF. CDR3 DNA: TGTGCCAGCAGCACTAGCGGGGGGACTCGGAACACCGGGGAGCTGTTTTTT.

This chain joins TRBV5-1 and TRBJ1-1, with unresolved D. V lost 4 bases, J lost 3 bases, and 10 bases lay in between. The CDR3 totals 13 residues. In germline, CDR1 is SGHRS, CDR2 YFSETQ. The CDR3 is CASSPNWDTEAFF. In DNA form, the CDR3 reads TGCGCCAGCAGCCCCAACTGGGACACTGAAGCTTTCTTT.

The chain couples TRBV11-2 to TRBJ2-2, with unresolved D. Per germline, CDR1 SGHAT and CDR2 FQNNGV. V shed 6 bases and J shed 2 bases, with 13 bases lying between them. CDR3 length: 15 amino acids. CDR3 residues: CASSLRPANTGELFF. The CDR3 DNA is TGTGCCAGCAGTCTTAGGCCAGCCAACACCGGGGAGCTGTTTTTT.

This chain links TRBV3-1 with TRBJ1-5; no clear D. Germline V gene data show CDR1 as LGHDT and CDR2 as YNNKEL (reference sequence). Trimming pared 1 base from V and 6 bases from J, leaving 10 bases between. This CDR3 comprises 14 residues. In DNA, the CDR3 is TGTGCCAGCAGCCAAGCGGGATTGGGTCAGCCCCAGCATTTT. This sequence encodes CASSQAGLGQPQHF.

This clonotype appeared many times. The chain combines TRBV20-1 with TRBJ1-5, with D tentatively TRBD1 (6 bases). There are 16 residues in the CDR3. Trimming pared 3 bases from V and 5 bases from J, leaving 20 bases between. CDR1 DFQATT and CDR2 SNEGSKA come from the germline V gene (reference sequence). The CDR3: CSARPTGYSLHQPQHF. CDR3 bases: TGCAGTGCTAGGCCTACAGGGTACAGTCTGCATCAGCCCCAGCATTTT.

There are a few counts of this clonotype. The chain couples TRBV4-2 to TRBJ1-5, with 9 bases fitting TRBD1. Looked up from germline, CDR1 is LGHNA and CDR2 is YNFKEQ. CDR3 length: 16 amino acids. V was clipped by 3 bases and J by 3 bases; unmatched bases: 6. The DNA for the CDR3 is TGTGCCAGCAGCCATTTACAGGGGGCGGACAATCAGCCCCAGCATTTT. Protein product: CASSHLQGADNQPQHF.

In this sample, this clonotype turned up a few times. The chain carries TRBV7-9 and TRBJ2-7; tentatively, D is TRBD1 (6 bases). This CDR3 region has 17 residues. The V end lost 3 bases, the J end lost 2 bases, and 20 bases lay between the germline ends. Germline CDR1 SEHNR, CDR2 FQNEAQ (reference sequence). The CDR3 bases are TGTGCCAGCAGCTTGGGACACCTGACAGCCCGTCCCTACGAGCAGTACTTC. Encoded protein: CASSLGHLTARPYEQYF.

This clonotype was detected only a few times. This rearrangement joins TRBV10-3 to TRBJ2-7; 9 nucleotides line up with TRBD1. The germline gives CDR1 ENHRY, CDR2 SYGVKD. The ends lost 6 bases at V and 10 bases at J; junction bases unmatched: 13. The CDR3 spans 14 residues. CDR3: CAISPGQGGTDQYF. The CDR3 nucleotides read TGTGCCATCAGCCCGGGACAGGGAGGAACCGACCAGTACTTC.

A remark on this clonotype: The junction and the germline gene differ at one end; a read error may be behind it. The chain employs TRBV12-3 or TRBV12-4 and TRBJ2-1, with TRBD2 matching 9 bases. This CDR3 region has 19 residues. This chain's CDR3 is CACSFGVGRSAGGDNEQFF. The CDR3 DNA reads TGTGCCTGCAGTTTCGGGGTTGGTAGATCGGCGGGGGGGGACAATGAGCAGTTCTTC.

Ten or more counts support this clonotype. V gene TRBV6-5 combines with J gene TRBJ2-3, with 10 bases that match TRBD2. CDR1 is MNHEY and CDR2 is SVGAGI in the germline V gene. The CDR3 extends over 15 amino acids. V was pared by 2 bases and J by 6 bases, with 5 bases of the junction left unmatched. For the CDR3, the DNA is TGTGCCAGCAGTTACGAGCGGGGGGGCCCGGATACGCAGTATTTT. It encodes CASSYERGGPDTQYF.

This rearrangement joins TRBV7-9 to TRBJ1-6, with D perhaps TRBD1 (5 bases). Trimming removed 5 bases from V and 4 bases from J, with 9 bases in between. Germline V gene lookup returns CDR1 SEHNR and CDR2 FQNEAQ (reference sequence). The CDR3 runs to 14 residues. The CDR3 sequence: CASSRDRYNSPLHF. The CDR3 DNA sequence: TGTGCCAGCAGCCGGGACCGGTATAATTCACCCCTCCACTTT.

The J gene is TRBJ1-5, the V gene TRBV21-1; TRBD1 is the table's D call and was not checked against the DNA. TRBV21-1 is a recognized pseudogene. This CDR3 has 18 residues. CDR3 protein: CASGPPQNAPTLAVAQHF. The CDR3 bases are TGTGCCAGCGGACCCCCGCAGAACGCCCCAACGCTTGCCGTGGCCCAGCATTTT.

This sequence joins TRBV6-1 and TRBJ2-7, with 7 bases lining up with TRBD1. Germline V lookup: CDR1 MNHNS, CDR2 SASEGT. The CDR3 has 15 residues. V gave up 6 bases and J gave up 5 bases; unmatched junction bases: 13. This CDR3 is CASRTLGQARNEQYF. The CDR3 nucleotides are TGTGCCAGCAGGACCTTAGGACAGGCGCGGAACGAGCAGTACTTC.

This clonotype turned up a few times. The genes are TRBV5-1 and TRBJ2-3; a possible D gene is TRBD1 (7 bases). CDR1 and CDR2 from the germline V gene are SGHRS and YFSETQ. The V gene lost 0 bases and the J gene lost 8 bases, with 19 bases spanning the gap. The CDR3 consists of 16 residues. CDR3 loop: CASSLEGTASRGTQYF. In nucleotides, the CDR3 is TGCGCCAGCAGCTTGGAGGGGACAGCCTCGCGGGGTACGCAGTATTTT.

The chain couples TRBV28 to TRBJ1-4; D is perhaps TRBD1 (5 bases). The CDR3 runs to 15 residues. Germline V CDR1 and CDR2: MDHEN, SYDVKM. V lost 4 bases and J 5 bases, leaving 14 bases between the germline ends. In DNA form, the CDR3 reads TGTGCCAGCAGTTGGATCGGGACGGGAAATGAAAAACTGTTTTTT. Amino acid sequence: CASSWIGTGNEKLFF.

This clonotype was found a few times. The V gene is TRBV11-2, the J gene TRBJ1-5; no firm D call. With 1 base removed from V and 4 bases from J, the gap between germline ends came to 11 bases. This CDR3 is 15 amino acids long. Looked up from germline, CDR1 is SGHAT and CDR2 is FQNNGV. The CDR3 DNA sequence: TGTGCCAGCAGCTTAGGAGTTGAGAGAAATCAGCCCCAGCATTTT. It translates to CASSLGVERNQPQHF.

This clonotype came up a few times. The rearrangement joins TRBV29-1 to TRBJ2-2, with D tentatively TRBD1 (5 bases). In germline, CDR1 is SQVTM, CDR2 ANQGSEA. The length of the CDR3 is 13 residues. Between the trimmed V and J ends, which lost 3 bases and 2 bases, there was a span of 7 bases. The CDR3 region is CSVETENTGELFF. DNA for the CDR3: TGCAGCGTTGAGACAGAAAACACCGGGGAGCTGTTTTTT.